This T cell receptor beta chain was sequenced during a study of control samples from healthy donors and cancer patients. The germline V and J ends were trimmed by 2 bases and 3 bases, with 5 bases remaining between them. The CDR3 extends over 12 amino acids. The assay was immunoSEQ multiplex PCR, and TCRdb's table has in-frame clones only and misses some. Here the sample spans 150,000 to 160,000 clones, 93% being singletons. The sequence was collected from a man aged 45 to 65 in good health. The sample taken for sequencing was blood. The chain carries TRBV12-3 or TRBV12-4 and TRBJ2-7; no firm D call. The CDR3 region is CASSLSYYEQYF. In nucleotides, the CDR3 is TGTGCCAGCAGTTTATCCTACTACGAGCAGTACTTC.